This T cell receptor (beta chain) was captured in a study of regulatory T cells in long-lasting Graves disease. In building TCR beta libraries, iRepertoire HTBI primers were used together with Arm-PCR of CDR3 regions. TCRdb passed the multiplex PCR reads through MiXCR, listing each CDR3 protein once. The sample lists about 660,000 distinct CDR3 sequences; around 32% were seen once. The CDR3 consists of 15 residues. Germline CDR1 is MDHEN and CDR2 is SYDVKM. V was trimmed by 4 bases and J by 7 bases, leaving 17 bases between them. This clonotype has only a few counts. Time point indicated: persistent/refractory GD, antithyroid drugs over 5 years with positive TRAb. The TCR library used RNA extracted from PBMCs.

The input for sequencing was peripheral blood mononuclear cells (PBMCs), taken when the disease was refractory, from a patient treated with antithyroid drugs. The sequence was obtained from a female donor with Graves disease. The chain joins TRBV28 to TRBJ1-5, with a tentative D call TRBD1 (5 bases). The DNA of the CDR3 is TGTGCCAGCAGTTCCACGGACCGGGGGAGCCAGCCCCAGCATTTT. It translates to CASSSTDRGSQPQHF.